What follows are 13 T cell receptor beta chains derived from one specimen sequenced in a study of lung T cells in sarcoidosis with Löfgren's syndrome. TCRdb re-analysed the reads in MiXCR, keeping a single row per CDR3 protein. The sample records 2,000 to 3,000 distinct CDR3 sequences, roughly 31% being singletons. The specimen was CD4+ T cells from PBMCs. The receptors come from a human donor with sarcoidosis (Löfgren's syndrome or another form), or a control subject (not recorded which).

This clonotype counts as medium-sized. J is TRBJ1-4 and V is TRBV2; tentative D call: TRBD1 (5 bases). The germline V gene encodes CDR1 SNHLY and CDR2 FYNNEI. The CDR3 extends over 12 amino acids. Trimming cost V 8 bases and J 7 bases, with 11 bases left between them. Written as DNA, the CDR3 is TGTGCCAGCGCCAGGGTTGGTGAAAAACTGTTTTTT. Its protein is CASARVGEKLFF. The whole variable domain, remainder taken from reference TRBV2 and TRBJ1-4, is EPEVTQTPSHQVTQMGQEVILRCVPISNHLYFYWYRQILGQKVEFLVSFYNNEISEKSEIFDDQFSVERPDGSNFTLKIRSTKLEDSAMYFCASARVGEKLFFGSGTQLSVL.

In the case of this clonotype: It may be a read error: a sequence one base away is much more abundant. The chain is built from TRBV12-3 or TRBV12-4 and TRBJ2-5; 9 nucleotides agree with TRBD1. Trimming took 4 bases from V and 4 from J; bases not matched to a gene: 10. CDR3 length: 16 residues. CDR3 bases: TGTGCCAGCAGTTCAAGGACAGGGGTGGTTAGAGAGACCCAGTACTTC. Its protein is CASSSRTGVVRETQYF.

This clonotype is categorized as medium-sized. The chain uses TRBV2 and TRBJ1-2, with D possibly matching TRBD1 (5 bases). The CDR3 has 14 residues. Deletions cut 4 bases from V and 0 bases from J, with 9 bases between. From germline, CDR1 is SNHLY and CDR2 FYNNEI. CDR3 amino acids: CASSAKGPNYGYTF. CDR3 bases: TGTGCCAGCAGTGCTAAGGGACCTAACTATGGCTACACCTTC. The full variable domain, with the rest looked up from reference TRBV2 and TRBJ1-2, is EPEVTQTPSHQVTQMGQEVILRCVPISNHLYFYWYRQILGQKVEFLVSFYNNEISEKSEIFDDQFSVERPDGSNFTLKIRSTKLEDSAMYFCASSAKGPNYGYTFGSGTRLTVV.

This clonotype is judged medium-sized (0.01 to 0.1%). The V and J genes are TRBV19 and TRBJ2-3; the D is unclear. V lost 3 bases to trimming and J lost 4 bases, with 11 bases between them. This CDR3 contains 14 residues. In germline, CDR1 is LNHDA, CDR2 SQIVND (reference sequence). The CDR3 DNA reads TGTGCCAGTAGTATGGTGTGGAGTTCAGATACGCAGTATTTT. Translated: CASSMVWSSDTQYF.

This clonotype ranks as medium-sized. The J gene is TRBJ1-4, the V gene TRBV7-9; D is uncertain. There are 13 residues in the CDR3. Germline V gene data show CDR1 as SEHNR and CDR2 as FQNEAQ (reference sequence). Trimming removed 2 bases at V and 5 bases at J, with 6 bases between. CDR3 sequence reads: CASSLRLNEKLFF. The CDR3 DNA reads TGTGCCAGCAGCTTAAGGCTAAATGAAAAACTGTTTTTT.

The J gene is TRBJ1-1, the V gene TRBV28; D remains ambiguous. From germline, CDR1 is MDHEN and CDR2 SYDVKM. CDR3 length: 12 amino acids. Trimming took off 7 bases at V and 7 bases at J, with 13 bases between the two ends. CDR3 DNA sequence: TGTGCCAGCACTGTCGTTGGTATTGAAGCTTTCTTT. Translated, it gives CASTVVGIEAFF.

Comments on this clonotype: A much larger clone sits a single nucleotide away, making a read error possible. The chain combines TRBV10-3 with TRBJ1-3, with 10 nucleotides matching TRBD1. This CDR3 contains 15 residues. In germline, CDR1 is ENHRY, CDR2 SYGVKD. The CDR3 DNA sequence: TGTGCCATTCAGGCCGGGACAGGGGCTGGAAACACCACATATTTT. Its translation is CAIQAGTGAGNTTYF.

This clonotype has at least ten counts. The gene calls are TRBV4-1 and TRBJ2-5, with no clear D. Per the germline V gene, CDR1 is MGHRA and CDR2 is YSYEKL. This CDR3 region has 16 residues. Trimming removed 1 base at V and 5 bases at J, with 17 bases between. CDR3 nucleotide sequence: TGCGCCAGCAGCCAAGGCCCCTCATCTCGGCAGGAGACCCAGTACTTC. It yields the protein CASSQGPSSRQETQYF.

Details on this clonotype: A single base separates this from a much larger clone, so it may be a read error. V usage is TRBV2 and J usage is TRBJ2-2; 8 bases fit TRBD1. The CDR3 spans 14 residues. Germline V CDR1 and CDR2: SNHLY, FYNNEI. The DNA for the CDR3 is TGTGCCAGCGGCCGGACAGGGAACACCGGGGAGGTGTTTTTT. As protein: CASGRTGNTGEVFF. The entire variable domain, with the rest obtained from reference TRBV2 and TRBJ2-2, is as follows: EPEVTQTPSHQVTQMGQEVILRCVPISNHLYFYWYRQILGQKVEFLVSFYNNEISEKSEIFDDQFSVERPDGSNFTLKIRSTKLEDSAMYFCASGRTGNTGEVFFGEGSRLTVL.

With respect to this clonotype: Being one base from a much bigger clone, this may be a read error. This sequence joins TRBV18 and TRBJ2-5; no firm D call. Per germline, CDR1 KGHSH and CDR2 LQKENI. CDR3 size: 15 residues. The CDR3 nucleotides read TGTGCCAGCCCACCACCCTCGCGCAGTGAAGAGACCCAGTACTTC. Protein product: CASPPPSRSEETQYF.

With respect to this clonotype: Without the conserved terminal phenylalanine or tryptophan, this CDR3 likely stems from a read error. V and J are TRBV20-1 and TRBJ1-5; D is unclear. CDR1 and CDR2 from the germline V gene are DFQATT and SNEGSKA (reference sequence). V lost 3 bases to trimming and J lost 5 bases, with 11 bases between them. The CDR3 consists of 13 residues. CDR3 amino acids: CSARKDGDQPQHL. The CDR3 DNA is TGCAGTGCTAGGAAGGATGGGGATCAGCCCCAGCATCTT.

On this clonotype: A much larger clone lies one base from this, so it may be a read error. The V call is TRBV3-1, the J call TRBJ2-1, with D unclear. CDR3 length: 16 amino acids. Germline CDR1 reads LGHDT; CDR2 reads YNNKEL (reference sequence). The V and J ends lost 4 bases and 0 bases respectively, with 13 bases between them. The CDR3 DNA sequence: TGTGCCAGCAGCCGAGGTAGAGTTAGCTCCTACAATGAGCAGTTCTTC. As protein: CASSRGRVSSYNEQFF.

This clonotype was recorded at least ten times. The V gene is TRBV2, the J gene TRBJ1-6, with TRBD1 matching over 10 bases. V lost 8 bases to trimming and J lost 6 bases; unmatched junction nucleotides: 7. The germline gives CDR1 SNHLY, CDR2 FYNNEI. CDR3 length: 15 residues. CDR3 protein: CASSDRGPINSPLHF. CDR3 bases: TGTGCCAGCTCCGACAGGGGGCCCATTAATTCACCCCTCCACTTT.